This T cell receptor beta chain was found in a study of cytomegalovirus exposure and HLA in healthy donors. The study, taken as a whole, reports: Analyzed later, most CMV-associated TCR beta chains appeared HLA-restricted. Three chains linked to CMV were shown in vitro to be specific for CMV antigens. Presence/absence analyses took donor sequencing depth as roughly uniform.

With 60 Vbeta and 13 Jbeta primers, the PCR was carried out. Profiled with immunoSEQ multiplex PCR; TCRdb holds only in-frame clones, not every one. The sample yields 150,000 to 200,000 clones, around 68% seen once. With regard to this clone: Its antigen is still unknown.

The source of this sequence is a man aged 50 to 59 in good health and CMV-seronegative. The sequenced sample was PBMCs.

Here the CDR3 reads CASSPLGAGSTDTQYF. In DNA, the CDR3 is TGTGCCAGCTCTCCCCTGGGAGCGGGGAGCACAGATACGCAGTATTTT. The gene calls are TRBV18 and TRBJ2-3; 7 positions agree with TRBD2. The CDR3 length is 16 residues. In germline, CDR1 is KGHSH, CDR2 LQKENI. The junction had 9 bases not matched to a gene; V was cut back by 6 bases and J by 0 bases.